This note documents a single T cell receptor (beta chain) sequence. Its antigen is not identified. This sample was included in a study of cytomegalovirus exposure and HLA in healthy donors. Broader study findings: Using a false discovery rate of 0.05, a later analysis showed that around 16,000 TCR beta sequences were associated with HLA alleles.

V was pared by 0 bases and J by 3 bases, with 12 bases between. The CDR3 contains 16 residues. Germline V gene sequence: CDR1 SGHRS, CDR2 YFSETQ. PCR used 60 Vbeta primers and 13 Jbeta primers. Sequencing used immunoSEQ multiplex PCR; TCRdb keeps in-frame clones, though not all of them. The data contain approximately 98,000 clones, around 72% of them singletons. This rearrangement joins TRBV5-1 to TRBJ2-2, with a tentative D call TRBD2 (6 bases). The receptor comes from a male donor in good health and CMV-seronegative. Sequenced input: PBMCs. CDR3 residues: CASSLGPGVYTGELFF. The CDR3 DNA is TGCGCCAGCAGCTTGGGTCCGGGAGTGTACACCGGGGAGCTGTTTTTT.